The rows below give T cell receptor beta chains drawn from one sample of a study of cytomegalovirus exposure and HLA in healthy donors. Some clones are missing from TCRdb's copy, which holds only in-frame ones; the method was immunoSEQ multiplex PCR. The sample shows about 150,000 clones, more than 75% of them seen only once. The specimen sequenced was PBMCs. These receptors all come from a man aged 25 to 45 in good health and CMV-seropositive. Each CDR3 is given with its conserved first and last residue. The D gene is left open where the match is weak. Not all rows give a size; the values are once, few, many and, for expanded clones, a class.

d_call j_call clone_size v_call cdr3_nt cdr3_aa
. TRBJ2-1 . TRBV29-1 TGCAGCGTTGCCACACGGACAGTTAATGAGCAGTTCTTC CSVATRTVNEQFF
. TRBJ1-2 . TRBV7-2 TGTGCCAGCAGCTCCCGGTCAACAGGCTTTCGCGGCTACACCTTC CASSSRSTGFRGYTF
TRBD1 TRBJ1-6 . TRBV15 TGTGCCACCAGCACCTCAGGGGGCACTGGCTCCTATAATTCACCCCTCCACTTT CATSTSGGTGSYNSPLHF
. TRBJ1-2 . TRBV29-1 TGCAGCGTTGTTGCGCAGGGTGTGTATGGCTACACCTTC CSVVAQGVYGYTF
. TRBJ2-1 . TRBV5-1 TGCGCCAGCAGCCCCCGGACTGCCGAACTCAACAATGAGCAGTTCTTC CASSPRTAELNNEQFF
. TRBJ2-5 . TRBV5-6 TGTGCCAGCAGCCTACGACTAGGAATACAAGAGACCCAGTACTTC CASSLRLGIQETQYF
TRBD1 TRBJ1-1 once TRBV27 TGTGCCAGCAGTTTACGACGACAGGGCAAGGACACTGAAGCTTTCTTT CASSLRRQGKDTEAFF
. TRBJ1-3 . TRBV6-5 TGTGCCAGCAGTTACGGAATCACAGGGTCCGGAAACACCATATATTTT CASSYGITGSGNTIYF
TRBD2 TRBJ2-1 . TRBV5-4 TGTGCCAGCAGCGGGACTACTAACAATGAGCAGTTCTTC CASSGTTNNEQFF
. TRBJ1-5 . TRBV7-8 TGTGCCAGCAGCCCGAGACAGTCCAATCAGCCCCAGCATTTT CASSPRQSNQPQHF
TRBD1 TRBJ2-7 . TRBV6-5 TGTGCCAGCAGTTACGGGGGACAGGGGACCTACGAGCAGTACTTC CASSYGGQGTYEQYF
. TRBJ2-7 . TRBV5-1 TGCGCCAGCAGCTTGGGCGGGTCTACCTACGAGCAGTACTTC CASSLGGSTYEQYF
TRBD1 TRBJ1-3 . TRBV7-2 TGTGCCAGCAGCCGGGACAGCTCTGGAAACACCATATATTTT CASSRDSSGNTIYF
. TRBJ2-3 . TRBV7-9 TGTGCCAGCAGCTCCCTTTCAGATACGCAGTATTTT CASSSLSDTQYF
. TRBJ1-2 . TRBV5-1 TGCGCCAGCCGTCCGGGCAGGGGTTTTTTCTATGGCTACACCTTC CASRPGRGFFYGYTF
. TRBJ2-7 . TRBV28 TGTGCCAGCAGTCGCGGGTACACCTACGAGCAGTACTTC CASSRGYTYEQYF
TRBD2 TRBJ2-1 . TRBV4-1 TGCGCCAGCAGCTTAGATAGCGGGAGGAGCTACAATGAGCAGTTCTTC CASSLDSGRSYNEQFF
. TRBJ2-1 . TRBV4-3 TGCGCCAGCAGCCATCTATTTAGACACAATTACCCCTACAATGAGCAGTTCTTC CASSHLFRHNYPYNEQFF
TRBD2 TRBJ2-3 . TRBV5-6 TGTGCCAGCAGCTTGCGAAGCGGGATTACAGATACGCAGTATTTT CASSLRSGITDTQYF
. TRBJ1-1 once TRBV5-5 TGTGCCAGCACGAGGGCAGGAAACCCTGAAGCTTTCTTT CASTRAGNPEAFF
. TRBJ1-1 once TRBV27 TGTGCCAGCAGTTTGGCCAGGCAGAACACTGAAGCTTTCTTT CASSLARQNTEAFF
TRBD1 TRBJ2-7 once TRBV5-1 TGCGCCAGCAGCCCCGGGACAGCCTCCTACGAGCAGTACTTC CASSPGTASYEQYF
TRBD1 TRBJ1-5 few TRBV6-5 TGTGCCAGCAGGCCAGGGGGCTCTGGTCAGCCCCAGCATTTT CASRPGGSGQPQHF
TRBD1 TRBJ1-4 . TRBV18 TGTGCCAGCTCAAAGACAGGGTGGGATGAAAAACTGTTTTTT CASSKTGWDEKLFF
. TRBJ1-4 . TRBV15 TGTGCCACCAGCAGAGTTCCCCTTAATGAAAAACTGTTTTTT CATSRVPLNEKLFF
TRBD1 TRBJ1-2 . TRBV18 TGTGCCAGCTCCCCCCCAGGACAGGGGGTTGAAGGCTACACCTTC CASSPPGQGVEGYTF
TRBD2 TRBJ2-5 . TRBV6-5 TGTGCCAGCAGTCTAGCGGGAGGCAACAAAGAGACCCAGTACTTC CASSLAGGNKETQYF
. TRBJ2-1 . TRBV29-1 TGCAGCCATGGAGGAGGGAACATCAATGAGCAGTTCTTC CSHGGGNINEQFF
. TRBJ2-1 few TRBV7-9 TGTGCCAGCAGCTTCTGGGGGGATGAGCAGTTCTTC CASSFWGDEQFF
TRBD2 TRBJ2-5 few TRBV6-5 TGTGCCAGCCTCGGGAGGGGAAGGGGGGAGACCCAGTACTTC CASLGRGRGETQYF
. TRBJ2-7 . TRBV14 TGTGCCAGCAGCCAAGTTCGTGTGGCCGAACCTTACGAGCAGTACTTC CASSQVRVAEPYEQYF
TRBD2 TRBJ2-2 . TRBV7-9 TGTTCCAGCACCGGGACTAGCTTCGGCACCGGGGAGCTGTTTTTT CSSTGTSFGTGELFF
. TRBJ1-1 few TRBV5-6 TGTGCCAGCAGCTTGGCGGGGGTGCCTTTGAACACTGAAGCTTTCTTT CASSLAGVPLNTEAFF
. TRBJ1-4 . TRBV11-2 TGTGCCAGCAGCTATGCCGGGAGAAGTGAAAAACTGTTTTTT CASSYAGRSEKLFF
. TRBJ2-2 . TRBV13 TGTGCCAGCAGTAGCGGCCCTAACACCGGGGAGCTGTTTTTT CASSSGPNTGELFF
TRBD1 TRBJ1-1 once TRBV5-1 TGCGCCAGCAGCGTGACAGGGGACAACCCCATAACGGCTTTCTTT CASSVTGDNPITAFF
TRBD1 TRBJ2-2 . TRBV18 TGTGCCAGCTCACCGGACAGGGCCGACACCGGGGAGCTGTTTTTT CASSPDRADTGELFF
TRBD1 TRBJ1-1 . TRBV2 TGTGCCAGCAGCCGACAGGGTACTGAAGCTTTCTTT CASSRQGTEAFF
. TRBJ2-5 . TRBV7-9 TGTGCCAGCAGCTTAGTGGGGAGCATGGCAGAGACCCAGTACTTC CASSLVGSMAETQYF
TRBD2 TRBJ2-3 . TRBV10-3 TGTGCCATCAGTGCCGGGACTAGCGGAAAAACAGATACGCAGTATTTT CAISAGTSGKTDTQYF
. TRBJ1-3 . TRBV5-1 TGCGCCAGCAAGCCGGTCTCATCTGGAAACACCATATATTTT CASKPVSSGNTIYF
TRBD1 TRBJ1-5 once TRBV7-2 TGTGCCAGCAGCTTATGGGGATCGACAGGGTCGGGAAGTCAGCCCCAGCATTTT CASSLWGSTGSGSQPQHF
. TRBJ1-1 . TRBV7-2 TGTGCCAGCAGCTCACCCGACTGGAGTCGGATCACTGAAGCTTTCTTT CASSSPDWSRITEAFF
TRBD2 TRBJ2-5 . TRBV4-3 TGCGCCAGCAGCCCGACTAGCGGGACGTTCCCTGAAGAGACCCAGTACTTC CASSPTSGTFPEETQYF
TRBD2 TRBJ2-5 . TRBV5-6 TGTGCCAGCAGCTTCGGACTAGCGGACCAAGAGACCCAGTACTTC CASSFGLADQETQYF
. TRBJ2-3 . TRBV11-2 TGTGCCAGCAGCACCGGACTTAGCACAGATACGCAGTATTTT CASSTGLSTDTQYF
TRBD2 TRBJ2-1 . TRBV7-9 TGTGCCAGCAGCTCGACTAGCGGGATTTACAATGAGCAGTTCTTC CASSSTSGIYNEQFF
TRBD1 TRBJ1-2 . TRBV6-5 TGTGCCAGCAGTTACGATTACACAGGGGGCTATGGCTACACCTTC CASSYDYTGGYGYTF
. TRBJ2-1 . TRBV4-2 TGTGCCAGCAGCCAAGTAGTAGCGGGGACAGGGTATGAGCAGTTCTTC CASSQVVAGTGYEQFF
. TRBJ1-5 . TRBV19 TGTGCCAGTAGTTTAAGACGACAGTTATACAATCAGCCCCAGCATTTT CASSLRRQLYNQPQHF
TRBD1 TRBJ1-1 . TRBV11-2 TGTGCCAGCAGCTTTCGACAGGGATGGCCTGAAGCTTTCTTT CASSFRQGWPEAFF
. TRBJ1-1 . TRBV11-3 TGTGCCAGCAGCTTTCTCACTGAAGCTTTCTTT CASSFLTEAFF
TRBD2 TRBJ2-3 . TRBV4-3 TGCGCCAGCAGCCCCCTAGGGACTAGCGGGAGAAATACGCAGTATTTT CASSPLGTSGRNTQYF
. TRBJ1-4 few TRBV7-9 TGTGCCAGCAGCCTGGGGGGTGCTAATGAAAAACTGTTTTTT CASSLGGANEKLFF
TRBD1 TRBJ2-6 . TRBV7-3 TGTGCCAGCAGCTTAAAGTACCGGGACAGGCTTGAGAGCTCTGGGGCCAACGTCCTGACTTTC CASSLKYRDRLESSGANVLTF
TRBD1 TRBJ2-7 . TRBV19 TGTGCCAGTAGTTTCCTGGGACAGAGCTCCTACGAGCAGTACTTC CASSFLGQSSYEQYF
. TRBJ1-1 . TRBV5-1 TGCGCCAGCAGCTTGGCGGGGGTCACTGAAGCTTTCTTT CASSLAGVTEAFF
TRBD1 TRBJ1-2 . TRBV5-6 TGTGCCAGCAGCTACTACCGGGACAGGATCTATGGCTACACCTTC CASSYYRDRIYGYTF
. TRBJ1-1 . TRBV6-5 TGTGCCAGCAGTTACTCGAAAGGTAGGGGGAACACTGAAGCTTTCTTT CASSYSKGRGNTEAFF